This TCR beta chain was captured by sequencing in a study of T-cell memory formation after mild COVID-19. This clonotype appeared a few times. The target antigen is unknown. An end of the junction does not agree with germline; a read error may underlie this. The CDR3 consists of 13 residues. Germline CDR1 ENHRY, CDR2 SYGVKD. General observations from the study: Clones shrinking from day 15 to 85 showed even CD4/CD8 mixes; later expanders tilted CD4+.

The authors produced TCR alpha and TCR beta cDNA libraries with sample barcodes and UMIs by 5'RACE using constant-segment primers. TCRdb called the 5' RACE reads again in MiXCR, with one record for every CDR3 protein. The sample holds roughly 580,000 distinct CDR3 sequences, roughly 18% seen once. The receptor was isolated from an adult woman who had mild COVID-19 (a few samples of this study predate the infection). Cell type and time point are not known. The specimen was PBMCs or a T cell subset sorted from them (not recorded which). The V gene is TRBV10-3, the J gene TRBJ1-1, with no clear D. CDR3 DNA: TGTGCCATCAGTGTTGACGGATACACCGAAGCTTTCTTT. Translated: CAISVDGYTEAFF.